The entry below gives a single T cell receptor beta chain sequence along with its context. The antigen remains undetermined. The data derive from a study of shared clonotypes between healthy human individuals. Findings and caveats of the study: Rarefaction demonstrated incomplete sorted-subset sequencing despite large depth. Clonotypes which were not shared had lower generation probabilities than clonotypes that all four donors shared.

The CDR3 contains 15 residues. After removal of 3 bases from V and 8 bases from J, the junction contained 6 bases not matched to a gene. CDR1 SGDLS and CDR2 YYNGEE come from the germline V gene. All donors qualified as healthy HIV-negative adults and had experienced no recent acute infections or vaccinations. The table came from immunoSEQ multiplex PCR; TCRdb's copy has only in-frame clones and leaves some out. The data contain some 900,000 clones, about three quarters of them seen just once; the ten biggest clones take up approximately 1.5%. The specimen was memory CD4+ T cells sorted from blood. The subset: CD45RA-negative fraction. The origin of this receptor is a man younger than 30 in good health. The chain employs TRBV9 and TRBJ2-1; 12 bases align to TRBD2. CDR3 nucleotides: TGTGCCAGCAGCGCTAGCGGGAGGGCCGGGGATGAGCAGTTCTTC. It translates to CASSASGRAGDEQFF.